The 21 T cell receptor beta chains below come from one sample, sequenced in a study of response to subunit inactivated influenza vaccine. TCRdb ran MiXCR on the RT-PCR reads and lists one entry per CDR3 protein. The data contain roughly 520,000 distinct CDR3 sequences, approximately 24% of them singletons. The input for sequencing was CD4+ T cells sorted from PBMCs, taken around 5 days after vaccination. These receptor sequences come from a man aged 50 or older who received an inactivated influenza vaccine.

This sequence joins TRBV3-1 and TRBJ2-7; D is possibly TRBD1 or TRBD2 (6 bases each). The CDR3 extends over 15 amino acids. CDR1 and CDR2 from the germline V gene are LGHDT and YNNKEL (reference sequence). V was pared by 1 base and J by 1 base, with 11 bases between. CDR3 region: CASSQGGTLSYEQYF. The CDR3 DNA reads TGTGCCAGCAGCCAAGGCGGGACATTATCCTACGAGCAGTACTTC.

This clonotype was seen only once. CDR3 nucleotides: TGTGCCAGCCAGGACAGGGGAGCATACGAGCAGTACTTC. Translating gives CASQDRGAYEQYF. The chain links TRBV28 to TRBJ2-7; TRBD1 matches 9 bases. Losses at the gene ends were 8 bases for V and 4 bases for J; bases not matched to a gene: 6. CDR3 length: 13 amino acids. Germline V gives CDR1 MDHEN, CDR2 SYDVKM.

This chain uses TRBV27 with TRBJ1-2; TRBD1 might be the D (6 bases). Trimming took off 5 bases at V and 8 bases at J, with 24 bases between the two ends. CDR1 is MNHEY and CDR2 is SMNVEV in the germline V gene (reference sequence). CDR3 size: 16 residues. The CDR3 sequence is CASSRQSTGSLGGYTF. The CDR3 DNA is TGTGCCAGCAGTAGACAATCGACAGGTTCCCTCGGGGGCTACACCTTC.

This chain uses TRBV3-1 with TRBJ2-1; D is possibly TRBD2 (5 bases). The CDR3 is 16 amino acids. V was shortened by 1 base and J by 1 base, with 11 bases between the two germline ends. In germline, CDR1 is LGHDT, CDR2 YNNKEL (reference sequence). The CDR3 DNA reads as TGTGCCAGCAGCCAAGGGGCGGGCCTATCCTACAATGAGCAGTTCTTC. This encodes CASSQGAGLSYNEQFF.

This chain connects TRBV4-2 to TRBJ2-5; D unresolved. The CDR3 totals 13 residues. Germline V lookup: CDR1 LGHNA, CDR2 YNFKEQ. Trimming took 1 base from V and 1 from J, leaving 4 bases between them. The CDR3 DNA reads as TGTGCCAGCAGCCAAGGAAGCCAAGAGACCCAGTACTTC. Residues: CASSQGSQETQYF.

V and J are TRBV12-3 or TRBV12-4 and TRBJ2-3, with a possible D match to TRBD1 (6 bases). CDR3 length: 16 residues. Trimming shortened V by 5 bases and J by 5 bases, and 20 bases separated the two germline ends. CDR3 sequence reads: CASSQIQGPPGDTQYF. The CDR3 bases are TGTGCCAGCAGTCAAATTCAGGGGCCCCCCGGAGATACGCAGTATTTT.

V and J are TRBV3-1 and TRBJ1-6, with D possibly TRBD1 on 5 matching bases. V dropped 6 bases and J dropped 0 bases, with 12 bases sitting between them. CDR3 length equals 16 residues. In germline, CDR1 is LGHDT, CDR2 YNNKEL (reference sequence). The CDR3 region is CASSTGRSSYNSPLHF. The CDR3 bases are TGTGCCAGCAGTACGGGACGGAGCTCCTATAATTCACCCCTCCACTTT.

The chain employs TRBV12-5 and TRBJ2-3; possible D gene TRBD1, 5 bases. V was pared by 6 bases and J by 6 bases, with 19 bases between. Germline V gives CDR1 LGHNT, CDR2 FRNRAP. The CDR3 contains 15 residues. This chain's CDR3 is CASGHPLSDIDTQYF. CDR3 sequence (DNA): TGTGCTAGTGGGCACCCCCTCTCGGACATCGATACGCAGTATTTT.

Only a few counts were recorded for this clonotype. The rearrangement links TRBV15 to TRBJ1-1; D is possibly TRBD1 (6 bases). CDR1 and CDR2 from the germline V gene are LNHNV and YYDKDF (reference sequence). CDR3 length: 14 amino acids. V lost 3 bases, J lost 5 bases, and 13 bases lay in between. The CDR3 nucleotides read TGTGCCACCAGCAGGGCAGGGGTAGAGACTGAAGCTTTCTTT. Its protein is CATSRAGVETEAFF.

The chain uses TRBV6-1 and TRBJ2-7; D is uncertain. V lost 3 bases, J lost 2 bases, and 17 bases lay in between. The CDR3 runs to 16 residues. Germline V lookup: CDR1 MNHNS, CDR2 SASEGT. Here the CDR3 DNA reads TGTGCCAGCAGTGACGGAATAGGGCACGTCCCCTACGAGCAGTACTTC. Its protein product is CASSDGIGHVPYEQYF.

This clonotype was recorded at least ten times. V gene TRBV7-2 combines with J gene TRBJ2-3, with 7 bases lining up with TRBD2. The CDR3 sequence is 15 residues long. Germline V CDR1 and CDR2: SGHTA, FQGNSA. V dropped 2 bases and J dropped 1; count of bases not matched to a gene: 3. The CDR3 sequence is CASSLPGLGTDTQYF. DNA of the CDR3: TGTGCCAGCAGCTTACCAGGACTAGGCACAGATACGCAGTATTTT.

The CDR3 loop reads CSARDGRSYQETQYF. CDR3 DNA: TGCAGTGCAAGGGACGGCCGGTCGTACCAAGAGACCCAGTACTTC. The rearrangement joins TRBV20-1 to TRBJ2-5; TRBD1 or TRBD2 may be the D gene (5 bases each). Trimming took off 6 bases at V and 0 bases at J, with 17 bases between the two ends. The CDR3 consists of 15 residues. Germline V gene sequence: CDR1 DFQATT, CDR2 SNEGSKA (reference sequence).

The rearrangement links TRBV7-2 to TRBJ1-2; the D gene is possibly TRBD1 (5 bases). Trimming stripped 5 bases from V and 3 bases from J, with 16 bases between. The germline V gene has CDR1 SGHTA and CDR2 FQGNSA. The CDR3 spans 15 residues. CDR3 sequence reads: CASSLTRGSHYGYTF. CDR3 coding DNA: TGTGCCAGCAGCCTAACCCGGGGGAGTCACTATGGCTACACCTTC.

The rearrangement joins TRBV3-1 to TRBJ1-6; TRBD1 is a possible D gene (6 bases). The CDR3 runs 15 residues. The germline gives CDR1 LGHDT, CDR2 YNNKEL (reference sequence). The V end lost 4 bases, the J end lost 6 bases, and 13 bases lay between the germline ends. The CDR3 DNA reads as TGTGCCAGCAGCCGAACAGTAGGGGGTAATTCACCCCTCCACTTT. This translates into CASSRTVGGNSPLHF.

The chain employs TRBV4-3 and TRBJ2-5, with 9 nucleotides matching TRBD2. Germline trimming cut 0 bases from V and 9 bases from J; bases unmatched to any gene: 11. The CDR3 is 16 residues long. CDR1 and CDR2 (germline): LGHNA, YSLEER. The CDR3 DNA sequence: TGCGCCAGCAGCCAAGAAGCGCGACTAGCGGTCATGGCCCAGTACTTC. Its translation: CASSQEARLAVMAQYF.

CDR3 sequence: CASSLAPDGTDYGYTF. The CDR3 DNA is TGTGCCAGCAGCTTAGCCCCGGACGGGACAGACTATGGCTACACCTTC. The V call is TRBV7-9, the J call TRBJ1-2, with TRBD1 matching over 7 bases. The CDR3 length is 16 residues. After removal of 0 bases from V and 3 bases from J, the junction contained 7 bases not matched to a gene. CDR1 and CDR2 from the germline V gene are SEHNR and FQNEAQ (reference sequence).

This chain joins TRBV3-1 and TRBJ2-7; tentatively, D is TRBD1 or TRBD2 (6 bases each). Germline V gene sequence: CDR1 LGHDT, CDR2 YNNKEL (reference sequence). The V end was cut by 0 bases, the J end by 5 bases, with 14 bases between. This CDR3 has 15 residues. Here the CDR3 reads CASSQDYGGHNEQYF. Here the CDR3 DNA reads TGTGCCAGCAGCCAAGATTATGGGGGGCATAACGAGCAGTACTTC.

This clonotype has a single count. The rearrangement uses TRBV18 and TRBJ2-3; no definite D call. Germline CDR1 and CDR2: KGHSH and LQKENI. V gave up 5 bases and J gave up 3 bases, with 12 bases separating them. The CDR3 runs 14 residues. CDR3 protein: CASSGPFGTDTQYF. Written as DNA, the CDR3 is TGTGCCAGCTCAGGACCCTTCGGGACAGATACGCAGTATTTT.

This clonotype appeared a few times. This chain uses TRBV28 with TRBJ2-1; a weak D match, TRBD1 (5 bases). Germline values: CDR1 MDHEN, CDR2 SYDVKM. The V end lost 2 bases, the J end lost 0 bases, and 8 bases lay between the germline ends. The CDR3 runs to 15 residues. The CDR3, as DNA: TGTGCCAGCAGTTTAGCAGGGCACTCCTACAATGAGCAGTTCTTC. Its protein product is CASSLAGHSYNEQFF.

This clonotype was seen a few times. The J gene is TRBJ2-3, the V gene TRBV5-1; 12 nucleotides align to TRBD2. With 4 bases clipped from V and 2 bases from J, the junction kept 8 bases outside the gene matches. Germline loops: CDR1 SGHRS, CDR2 YFSETQ. The CDR3 runs to 17 residues. The CDR3 loop is CASSTGLAGFFTDTQYF. CDR3 sequence (DNA): TGCGCCAGCAGCACTGGACTAGCGGGGTTTTTCACAGATACGCAGTATTTT. Full variable domain (missing parts from reference TRBV5-1 and TRBJ2-3): KAGVTQTPRYLIKTRGQQVTLSCSPISGHRSVSWYQQTPGQGLQFLFEYFSETQRNKGNFPGRFSGRQFSNSRSEMNVSTLELGDSALYLCASSTGLAGFFTDTQYFGPGTRLTVL.

V usage is TRBV7-2 and J usage is TRBJ2-2; D could derive from TRBD1 or TRBD2 (5 bases each). Germline lookup yields CDR1 SGHTA and CDR2 FQGNSA. The V end lost 2 bases, the J end lost 7 bases, and 17 bases lay between the germline ends. The CDR3 length is 16 residues. CDR3 region: CASSLMGVVANGELFF. For the CDR3, the DNA is TGTGCCAGCAGCTTAATGGGGGTAGTGGCGAACGGGGAGCTGTTTTTT.